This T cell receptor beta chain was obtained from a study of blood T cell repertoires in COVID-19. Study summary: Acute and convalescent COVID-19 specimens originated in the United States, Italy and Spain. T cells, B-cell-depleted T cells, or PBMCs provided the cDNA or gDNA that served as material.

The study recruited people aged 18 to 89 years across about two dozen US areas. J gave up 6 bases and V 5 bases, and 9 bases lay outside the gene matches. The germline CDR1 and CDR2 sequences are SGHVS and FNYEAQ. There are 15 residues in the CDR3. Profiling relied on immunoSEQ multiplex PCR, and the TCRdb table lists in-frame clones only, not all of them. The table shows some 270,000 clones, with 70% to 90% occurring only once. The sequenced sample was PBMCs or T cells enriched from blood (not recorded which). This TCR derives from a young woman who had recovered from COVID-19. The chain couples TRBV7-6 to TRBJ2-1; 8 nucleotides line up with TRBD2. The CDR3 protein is CASSPGLVPSNEQFF. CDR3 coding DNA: TGTGCCAGCAGCCCGGGACTAGTACCTTCCAATGAGCAGTTCTTC.